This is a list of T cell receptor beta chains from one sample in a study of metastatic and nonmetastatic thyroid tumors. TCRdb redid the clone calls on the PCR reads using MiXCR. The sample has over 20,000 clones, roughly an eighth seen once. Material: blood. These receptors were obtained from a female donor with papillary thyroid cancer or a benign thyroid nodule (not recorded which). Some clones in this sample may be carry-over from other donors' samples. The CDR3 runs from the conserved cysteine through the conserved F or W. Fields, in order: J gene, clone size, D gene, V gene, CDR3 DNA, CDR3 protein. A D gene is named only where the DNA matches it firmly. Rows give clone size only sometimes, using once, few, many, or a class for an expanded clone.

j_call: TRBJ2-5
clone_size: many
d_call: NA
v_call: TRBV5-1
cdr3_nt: TGCGCCAGCAGCTTTGGGGGCTGGGAGACCCAGTACTTC
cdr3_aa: CASSFGGWETQYF

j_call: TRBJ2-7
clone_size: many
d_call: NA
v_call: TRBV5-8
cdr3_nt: TGTGCCAGCAGTGTCGCCGGGACAACGACCTACGAGCAGTACTTC
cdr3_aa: CASSVAGTTTYEQYF

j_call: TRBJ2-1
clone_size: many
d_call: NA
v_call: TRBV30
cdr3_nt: TGTGCCTGGAGTGGAAGTCTAGCATCTGCTGAGCAGTTCTTC
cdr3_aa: CAWSGSLASAEQFF

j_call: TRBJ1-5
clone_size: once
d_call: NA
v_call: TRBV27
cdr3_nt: TGTGCCAGCAGTTTATTCGGGGGAGTAGTCAACAATCATCTCCAGCATTTT
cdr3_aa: CASSLFGGVVNNHLQHF

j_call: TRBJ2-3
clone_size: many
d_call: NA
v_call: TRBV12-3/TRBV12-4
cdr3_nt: TGTGCCAGCAGTTTTGTAGACAGAATAAGACTCAGATGGGGCACAGATACGCAGTATTTT
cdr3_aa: CASSFVDRIRLRWGTDTQYF

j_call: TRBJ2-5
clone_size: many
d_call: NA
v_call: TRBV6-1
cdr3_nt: TGTGCCAGCGCGCTGGGGCGGAGACAAGAGACCCAGTACTTC
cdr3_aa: CASALGRRQETQYF

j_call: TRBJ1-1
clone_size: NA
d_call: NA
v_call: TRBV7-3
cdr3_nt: TGTGCCAGCAGCTTAACCCCATTGACTGAAGCTTTCTTT
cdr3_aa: CASSLTPLTEAFF

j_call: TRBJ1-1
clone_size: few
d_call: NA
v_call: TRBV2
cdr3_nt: TGTGCCAGCAGTGAATCCTTGATCGGGGACACTGAAGCTTTCTTT
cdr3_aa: CASSESLIGDTEAFF

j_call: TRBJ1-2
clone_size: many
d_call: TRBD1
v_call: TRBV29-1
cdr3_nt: TGCAGCGCTGCCGACAGGGGATGGGGCTACACCTTC
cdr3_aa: CSAADRGWGYTF

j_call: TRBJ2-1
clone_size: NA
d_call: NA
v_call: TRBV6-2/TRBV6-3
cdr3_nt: TGTGCCATCCAACATGGCCCCTGGCGGCCAGGGCGAAACAATGAGCAGTTCTTC
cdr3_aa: CAIQHGPWRPGRNNEQFF

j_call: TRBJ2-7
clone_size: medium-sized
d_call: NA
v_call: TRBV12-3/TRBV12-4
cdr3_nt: TGTGCCAGCAGTTTGGTATATATCGAGCAGTACTTC
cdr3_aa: CASSLVYIEQYF

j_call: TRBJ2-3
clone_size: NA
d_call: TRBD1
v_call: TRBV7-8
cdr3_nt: TGTGCCAGCATCTCCAGGAGGGACAGGGTTACGCAGTATTTT
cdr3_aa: CASISRRDRVTQYF

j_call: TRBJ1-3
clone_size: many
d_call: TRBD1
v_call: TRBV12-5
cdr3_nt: TGTGCTAGTGGCATGACAGGGAGCGGAAACACCATATATTTT
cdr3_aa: CASGMTGSGNTIYF

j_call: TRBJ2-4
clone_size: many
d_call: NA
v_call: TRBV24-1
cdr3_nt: TGTGCCACCCAATCAGGGTTAGCCAAAAACATTCAGTACTTC
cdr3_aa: CATQSGLAKNIQYF

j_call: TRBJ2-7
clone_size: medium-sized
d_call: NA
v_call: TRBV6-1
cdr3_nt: TGTGCCAGCACCGACACCCTCGGGCAGCAGTACTTC
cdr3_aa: CASTDTLGQQYF

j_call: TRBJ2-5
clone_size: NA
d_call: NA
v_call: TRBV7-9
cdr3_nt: TGTGCCAGCTGGGACTCGCTGAAAGAGACCCAGTACTTC
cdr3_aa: CASWDSLKETQYF

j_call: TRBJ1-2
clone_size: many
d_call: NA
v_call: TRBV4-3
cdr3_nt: TGCGCCAGCAGCCACCAGGGCGGCTATGGCTACACCTTC
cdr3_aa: CASSHQGGYGYTF

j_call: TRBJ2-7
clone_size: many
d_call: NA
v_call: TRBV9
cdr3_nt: TGTGCCAGCAGCGAGGGACCCCTAGGGACCTACTACGAGCAGTACTTC
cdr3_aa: CASSEGPLGTYYEQYF

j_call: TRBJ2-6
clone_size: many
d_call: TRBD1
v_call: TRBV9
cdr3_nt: TGTGCCAGCAGCCGGACAGGGGGTTCTGGGGCCAACGTCCTGACTTTC
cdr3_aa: CASSRTGGSGANVLTF

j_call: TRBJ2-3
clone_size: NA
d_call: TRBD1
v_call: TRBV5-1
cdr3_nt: TGCGCCAGCAGCGGTGGACAGGGCCGGGCAGATACACAGTATTTT
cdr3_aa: CASSGGQGRADTQYF

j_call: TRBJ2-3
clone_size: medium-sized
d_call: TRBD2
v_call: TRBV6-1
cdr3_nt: TGTGCCAGCAGGTTCGGGACTAGCGGAATAGATACGCAGTATTTT
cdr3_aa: CASRFGTSGIDTQYF

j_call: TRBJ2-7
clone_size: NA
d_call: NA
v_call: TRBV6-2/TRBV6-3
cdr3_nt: TGTGCCAGCAGTTGGTGGGGCTACGAGCAGTACTTC
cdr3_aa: CASSWWGYEQYF

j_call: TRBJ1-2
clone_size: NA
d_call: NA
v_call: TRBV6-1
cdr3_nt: TGTGCCAGCATTGCGGACAGCCTCTCTAACTATGGCTACACCTTC
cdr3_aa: CASIADSLSNYGYTF

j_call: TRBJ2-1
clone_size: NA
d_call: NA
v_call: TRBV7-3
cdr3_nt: TGTGCCAGCAGCTTATACGCCGGGGAATACAATGAGCAGTTCTTC
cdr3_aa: CASSLYAGEYNEQFF

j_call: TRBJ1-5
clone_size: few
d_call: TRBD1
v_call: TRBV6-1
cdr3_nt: TGTGCCAGCTCACCCGACAGGGTACGGGGCCCTGGCCAGCCCCATCATTTT
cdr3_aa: CASSPDRVRGPGQPHHF

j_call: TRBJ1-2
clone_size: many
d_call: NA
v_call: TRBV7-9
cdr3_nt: TGTGCCAGCAGCTTGTTTGAGTCGGGCTACACCTTC
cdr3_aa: CASSLFESGYTF

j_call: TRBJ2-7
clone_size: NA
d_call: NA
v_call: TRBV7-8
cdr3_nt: TGTGCCAGCAGCACGGGCTTATGGGAGGACGAGCAGTACTTC
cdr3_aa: CASSTGLWEDEQYF

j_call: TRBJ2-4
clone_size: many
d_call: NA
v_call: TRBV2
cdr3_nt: TGTGCCAGCAGTGAAAAAGATCTACGGCAGTTCCTCGATCTAGCCAAAAACATTCAGTACTTC
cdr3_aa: CASSEKDLRQFLDLAKNIQYF

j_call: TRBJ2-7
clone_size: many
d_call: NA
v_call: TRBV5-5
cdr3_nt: TGTGCCAGCAGCTTGCAACACAGGAGCGCCTACGAGCAGTACTTC
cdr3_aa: CASSLQHRSAYEQYF

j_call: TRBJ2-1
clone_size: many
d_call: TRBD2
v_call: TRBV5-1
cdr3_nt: TGCGCCAGCAGAACTACTAGCGGGGCGAACAATGAGCAGTTCTTC
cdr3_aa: CASRTTSGANNEQFF

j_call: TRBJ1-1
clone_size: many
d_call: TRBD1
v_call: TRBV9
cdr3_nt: TGTGCCAGCAGCCCATGGACAGGGGCGAACCATCCAGCTTTCTTT
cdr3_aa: CASSPWTGANHPAFF

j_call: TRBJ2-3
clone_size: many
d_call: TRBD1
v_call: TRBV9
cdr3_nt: TGTGCCAGCAGCGTACAGGGGGCGGGCACAGATACGCAGTATTTT
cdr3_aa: CASSVQGAGTDTQYF

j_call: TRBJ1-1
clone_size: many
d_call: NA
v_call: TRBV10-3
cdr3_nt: TGTGCCATCACCCCGACCATGAACACTGAAGCTTTCTTT
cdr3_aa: CAITPTMNTEAFF

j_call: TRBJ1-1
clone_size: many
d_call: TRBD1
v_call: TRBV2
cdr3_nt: TGTGCCAGCAGCGCCGGGACAGGGTACACTGAAGCTTTCTTT
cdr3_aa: CASSAGTGYTEAFF

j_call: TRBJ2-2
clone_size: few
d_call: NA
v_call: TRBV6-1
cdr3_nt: TGTGCCAGCACCCTAGGAGGGGGGCGAGTCGGGGAGCTGTTTTTT
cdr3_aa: CASTLGGGRVGELFF

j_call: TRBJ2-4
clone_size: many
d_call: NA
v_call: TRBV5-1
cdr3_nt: TGCGCCAGCAGCTTGAGGGGGCAGGAGGGCATTCAGTACTTC
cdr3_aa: CASSLRGQEGIQYF

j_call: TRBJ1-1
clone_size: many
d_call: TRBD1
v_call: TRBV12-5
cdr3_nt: TGTGCTAGTGGTCCAGACAGGGGGCTGAACACTGAAGCTTTCTTT
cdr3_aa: CASGPDRGLNTEAFF

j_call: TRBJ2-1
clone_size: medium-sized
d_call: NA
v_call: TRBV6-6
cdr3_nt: TGTGCCAGCAGTTACGGGACTGCCTACAATGAGCAGTTCTTC
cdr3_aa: CASSYGTAYNEQFF

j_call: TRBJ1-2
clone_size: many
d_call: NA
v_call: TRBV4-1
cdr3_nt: TGCGCCAGCAGCCAAGATTGGGACGGCTATGGCTACACCTTC
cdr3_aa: CASSQDWDGYGYTF

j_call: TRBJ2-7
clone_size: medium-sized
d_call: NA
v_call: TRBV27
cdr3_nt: TGTGCCAGCAGTTTCCAGCCCTCCTACGAGCAGTACTTC
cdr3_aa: CASSFQPSYEQYF

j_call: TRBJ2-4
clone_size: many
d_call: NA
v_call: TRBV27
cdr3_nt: TGTGCCAGCAGTCCTCAAGAGAAAAACATTCAGTACTTC
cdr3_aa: CASSPQEKNIQYF

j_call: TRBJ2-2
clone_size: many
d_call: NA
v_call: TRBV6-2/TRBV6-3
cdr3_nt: TGTGCCAGCAGTTACTCTACCGAGGAGCTGTTTTTT
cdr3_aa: CASSYSTEELFF

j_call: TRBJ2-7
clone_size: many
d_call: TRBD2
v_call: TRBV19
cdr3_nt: TGTGCCACCGCCCGCGTAGGACTAGCGGGGGGAGACGAGCAGTACTTC
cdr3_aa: CATARVGLAGGDEQYF

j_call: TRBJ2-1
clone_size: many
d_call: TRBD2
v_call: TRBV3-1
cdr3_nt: TGTGCCAGCAGCCAAGAAGGCGGGGGGGCATATGAGCAGTTCTTC
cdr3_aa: CASSQEGGGAYEQFF

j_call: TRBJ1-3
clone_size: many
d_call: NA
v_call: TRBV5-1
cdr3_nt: TGCGCCAGCAGCCCCAGAGTCTCTGGAAACACCATATATTTT
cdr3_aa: CASSPRVSGNTIYF

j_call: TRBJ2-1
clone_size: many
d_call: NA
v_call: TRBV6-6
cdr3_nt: TGTGCCAGCAGTTACATGTCAGGGGCTGGGAATGAGCAGTTCTTC
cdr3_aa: CASSYMSGAGNEQFF

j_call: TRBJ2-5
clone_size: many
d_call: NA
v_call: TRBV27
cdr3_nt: TGTGCCAGCAGTGCCCAGACAGAGCAAGAGACCCAGTACTTC
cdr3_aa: CASSAQTEQETQYF

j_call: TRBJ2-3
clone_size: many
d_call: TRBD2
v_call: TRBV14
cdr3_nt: TGTGCCAGCAGCCAAGGGCTAGCGGGAGTAATATTCACAGATACGCAGTATTTT
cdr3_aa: CASSQGLAGVIFTDTQYF

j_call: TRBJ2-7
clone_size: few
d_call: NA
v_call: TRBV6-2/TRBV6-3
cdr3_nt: TGTGCCAGCAGTTACTCTAAAGCTTCACAGGCGGGCTACGGGCAGTACTTC
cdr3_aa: CASSYSKASQAGYGQYF

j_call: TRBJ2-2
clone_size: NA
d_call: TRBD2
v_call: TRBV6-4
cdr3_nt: TGTGCCAGCAGTGCCGAGGGACTATCGATGGGGACCGTGGAGCTGTTTTTT
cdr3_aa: CASSAEGLSMGTVELFF

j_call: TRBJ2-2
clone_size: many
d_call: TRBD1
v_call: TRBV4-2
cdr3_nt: TGTGCCAGCAGCCAAGGGAGTGCAGGGGGTTACACCGGGGAGCTGTTTTTT
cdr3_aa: CASSQGSAGGYTGELFF